The TCR beta chain under discussion was sequenced for a study of CD49a tissue-resident CD8 T cells in human skin (dated by TCRdb to about 2017). Regarding the research as a whole: The study looked at subsets of tissue-resident memory CD8+ T cells in human skin, with the subsets defined by expression of CD49a, CD69 and CD103.

Remarks on this clone: The antigen it binds to is not known. The input lacks base qualities; no much larger clone sits a single base away.

For a few healthy donors, sorted CD8+ T cells taken from blood, dermis and epidermis had their TCR beta CDR3 regions analysed. Both blood and skin samples were provided by each TCR-sequenced donor, and all TCR-sequenced donors were healthy individuals. Sorting was used to isolate CD8+ T cell populations ahead of TCR beta sequencing. Library preparation employed the immunoSEQ multiplex PCR assay. Processing in the source paper ran as follows. Across the sorted blood, dermal and epidermal CD8+ T cell populations, TCR V beta family usage frequencies were compared. In its TCRdb copy, this immuneACCESS table keeps in-frame sequences only and misses some clones. Where compared with another copy, unresolved V genes explain less than half of these, and the others have no known cause. D and trimming were read from the DNA, whereas the V and J calls and clone size are those reported in that table. A total of roughly 1,500 clones appear in this sample, 55% to 75% of them only once. The ten largest clones take up approximately 33% of the sample.

The CDR3 has 14 amino acids, counting the end cysteine and phenylalanine. Left in the record is the CDR3 DNA by itself, 42 bases read in frame from the first base. V and J are trimmed by 5 bases and 8 bases, and the gene matches miss 8 bases of the junction. CDR1 is given as LNHDA and CDR2 as SQIVND, both from the germline V gene (reference sequence). The chain was built from TRBV19 and TRBJ1-4; TRBD1 fits 7 bases in the junction. The clonotype comes from a human donor in good health. Material for sequencing was CLA- CD8+ effector memory T cells sorted from blood. The bases are TGTGCCAGTAGTTCCGCCAGGGGGAACGAAAAACTGTTTTTT. The encoded protein is CASSSARGNEKLFF.